This entry describes one T cell receptor beta chain. Its specificity is unknown. MiXCR, run by TCRdb on the reads, gives a single entry per CDR3 protein. There are hundreds of thousands of distinct CDR3 sequences in the sample; more than 40% occur only once, and around 45% lies in the top ten. From germline, CDR1 is MNHEY and CDR2 SMNVEV (reference sequence). V shed 7 bases, J shed 3 bases, and the junction held 5 bases outside the gene matches. This CDR3 spans 14 amino acids. This entry comes from a study of T cell repertoires in cytomegalovirus infection. Study at large: CMV epitopes that were recently identified and HLA-C-restricted were used alongside well-studied HLA-B-restricted ones. TCR beta signatures that were public indicated CMV infection and matching HLA type. The study, taken as a whole, reports: What dominated the ex vivo response were HLA-C-restricted CMV-specific TCR beta clonotypes. Carriers of CMV plus the relevant HLA were identified by cumulative public TCR beta family frequency.

The rearrangement joins TRBV27 to TRBJ2-2, with 7 bases lining up with TRBD2. The sample in question was cultured PBMCs, obtained from culture after CMV antigen stimulation. This TCR derives from a human donor in good health (CMV status not recorded). Some clones in this sample may be carry-over from other donors' samples. The CDR3 DNA is TGTGCCAGCACCTGGGGGGGGGACACCGGGGAGCTGTTTTTT. Protein product: CASTWGGDTGELFF.